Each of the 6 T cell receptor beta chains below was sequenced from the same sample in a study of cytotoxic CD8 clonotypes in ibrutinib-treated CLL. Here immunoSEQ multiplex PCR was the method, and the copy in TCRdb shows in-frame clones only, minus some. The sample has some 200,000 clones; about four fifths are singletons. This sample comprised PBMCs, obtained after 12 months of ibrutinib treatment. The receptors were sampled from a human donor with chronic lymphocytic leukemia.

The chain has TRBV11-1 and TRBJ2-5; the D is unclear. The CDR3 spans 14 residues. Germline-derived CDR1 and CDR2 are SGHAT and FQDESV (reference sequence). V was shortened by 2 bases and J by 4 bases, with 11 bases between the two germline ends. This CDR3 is CASSLNGMLETQYF. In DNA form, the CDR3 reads TGTGCCAGCAGCTTAAACGGAATGCTAGAGACCCAGTACTTC.

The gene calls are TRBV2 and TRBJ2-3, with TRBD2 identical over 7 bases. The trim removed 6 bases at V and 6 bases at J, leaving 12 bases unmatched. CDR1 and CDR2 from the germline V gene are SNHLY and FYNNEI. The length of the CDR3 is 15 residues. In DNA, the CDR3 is TGTGCCAGCAGCTCCGGGACGGGAGGATTCGATACGCAGTATTTT. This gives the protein CASSSGTGGFDTQYF.

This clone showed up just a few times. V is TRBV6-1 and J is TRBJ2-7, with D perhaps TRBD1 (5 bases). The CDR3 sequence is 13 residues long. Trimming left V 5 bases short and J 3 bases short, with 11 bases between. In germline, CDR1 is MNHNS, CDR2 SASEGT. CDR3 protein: CASSRPGLYEQYF. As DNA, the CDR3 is TGTGCCAGCAGTCGGCCAGGGCTCTACGAGCAGTACTTC.

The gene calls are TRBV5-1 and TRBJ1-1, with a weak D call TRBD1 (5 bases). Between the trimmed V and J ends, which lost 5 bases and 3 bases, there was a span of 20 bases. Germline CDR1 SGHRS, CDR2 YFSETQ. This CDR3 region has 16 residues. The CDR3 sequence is CASSGISRTTYTEAFF. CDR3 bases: TGCGCCAGCAGTGGAATTAGTAGGACAACGTACACTGAAGCTTTCTTT.

DNA of the CDR3: TGTGCCAGCAGTACAACAGGGGCTGATGGATATGGCTACACCTTC. Protein: CASSTTGADGYGYTF. The chain is built from TRBV27 and TRBJ1-2; 7 positions match TRBD1. The CDR3 covers 15 residues. Germline V gene data show CDR1 as MNHEY and CDR2 as SMNVEV (reference sequence). Trimming at V came to 5 bases and at J to 5 bases, leaving 11 bases not matched to a gene.

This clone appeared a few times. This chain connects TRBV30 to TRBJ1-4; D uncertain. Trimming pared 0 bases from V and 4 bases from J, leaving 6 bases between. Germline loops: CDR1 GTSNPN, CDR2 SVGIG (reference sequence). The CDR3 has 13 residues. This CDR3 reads CAWSVAFNEKLFF. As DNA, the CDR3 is TGTGCCTGGAGTGTGGCTTTTAATGAAAAACTGTTTTTT.